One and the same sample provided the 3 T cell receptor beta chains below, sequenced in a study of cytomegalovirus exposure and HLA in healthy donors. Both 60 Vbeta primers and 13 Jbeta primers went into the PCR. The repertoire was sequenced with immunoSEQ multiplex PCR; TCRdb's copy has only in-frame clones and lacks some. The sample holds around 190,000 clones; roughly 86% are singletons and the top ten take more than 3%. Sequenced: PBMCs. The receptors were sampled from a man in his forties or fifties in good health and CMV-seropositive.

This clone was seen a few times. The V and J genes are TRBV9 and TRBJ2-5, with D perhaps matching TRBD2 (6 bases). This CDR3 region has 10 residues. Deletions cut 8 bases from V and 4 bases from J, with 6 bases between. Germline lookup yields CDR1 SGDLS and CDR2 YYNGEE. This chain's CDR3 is CARGGETQYF. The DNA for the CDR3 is TGTGCCAGGGGGGGAGAGACCCAGTACTTC. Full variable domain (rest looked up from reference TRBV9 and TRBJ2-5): DSGVTQTPKHLITATGQRVTLRCSPRSGDLSVYWYQQSLDQGLQFLIQYYNGEERAKGNILERFSAQQFPDLHSELNLSSLELGDSALYFCARGGETQYFGPGTRLLVL.

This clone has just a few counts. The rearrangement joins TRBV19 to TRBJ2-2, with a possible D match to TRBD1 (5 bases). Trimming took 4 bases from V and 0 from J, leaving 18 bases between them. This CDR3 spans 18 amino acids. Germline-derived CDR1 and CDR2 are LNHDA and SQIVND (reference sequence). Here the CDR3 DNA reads TGTGCCAGTAGTACGACGGTGGGCAGGGCCTCGAACACCGGGGAGCTGTTTTTT. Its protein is CASSTTVGRASNTGELFF.

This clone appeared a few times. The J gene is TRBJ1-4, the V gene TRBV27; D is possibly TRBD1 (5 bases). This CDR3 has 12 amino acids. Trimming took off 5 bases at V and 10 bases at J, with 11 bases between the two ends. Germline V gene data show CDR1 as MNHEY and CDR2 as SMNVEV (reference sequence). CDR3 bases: TGTGCCAGCAGTACCGGGGGGAGAAAACTGTTTTTT. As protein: CASSTGGRKLFF.